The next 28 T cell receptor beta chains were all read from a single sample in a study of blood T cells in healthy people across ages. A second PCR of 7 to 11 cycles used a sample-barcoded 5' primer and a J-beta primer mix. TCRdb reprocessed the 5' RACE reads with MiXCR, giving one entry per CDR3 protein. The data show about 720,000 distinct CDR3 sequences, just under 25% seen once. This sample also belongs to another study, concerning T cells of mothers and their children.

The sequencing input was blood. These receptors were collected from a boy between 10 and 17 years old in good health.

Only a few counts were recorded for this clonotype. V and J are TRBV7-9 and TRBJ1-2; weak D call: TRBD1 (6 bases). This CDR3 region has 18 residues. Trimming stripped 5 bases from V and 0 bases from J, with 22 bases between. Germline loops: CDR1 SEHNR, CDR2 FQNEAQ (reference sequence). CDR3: CASSPPGLGQSSNYGYTF. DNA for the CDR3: TGTGCCAGCAGCCCCCCCGGACTAGGACAGTCTTCTAACTATGGCTACACCTTC.

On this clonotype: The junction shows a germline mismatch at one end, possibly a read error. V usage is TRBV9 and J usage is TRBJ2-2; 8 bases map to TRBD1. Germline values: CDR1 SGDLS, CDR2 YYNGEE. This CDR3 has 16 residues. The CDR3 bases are TGTGTCAGCAGCTCAGGAGGGACAGGAGTCACCGGGGAGCTGTTTTTT. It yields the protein CVSSSGGTGVTGELFF.

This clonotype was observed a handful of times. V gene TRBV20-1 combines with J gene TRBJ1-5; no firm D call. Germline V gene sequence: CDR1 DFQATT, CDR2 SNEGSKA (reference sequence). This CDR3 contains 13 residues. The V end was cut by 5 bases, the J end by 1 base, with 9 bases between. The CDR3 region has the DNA TGCAGTGCTTTCCCAGGCAGCAATCAGCCCCAGCATTTT. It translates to CSAFPGSNQPQHF.

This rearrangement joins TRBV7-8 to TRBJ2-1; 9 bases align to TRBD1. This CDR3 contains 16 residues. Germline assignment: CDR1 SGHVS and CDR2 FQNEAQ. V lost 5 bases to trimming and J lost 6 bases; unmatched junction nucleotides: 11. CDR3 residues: CASSAGQGYNFNEQFF. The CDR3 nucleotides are TGTGCCAGCAGCGCCGGACAGGGGTATAATTTCAATGAGCAGTTCTTC. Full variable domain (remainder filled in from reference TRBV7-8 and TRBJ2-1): GAGVSQSPRYKVAKRGQDVALRCDPISGHVSLFWYQQALGQGPEFLTYFQNEAQLDKSGLPSDRFFAERPEGSVSTLKIQRTQQEDSAVYLCASSAGQGYNFNEQFFGPGTRLTVL.

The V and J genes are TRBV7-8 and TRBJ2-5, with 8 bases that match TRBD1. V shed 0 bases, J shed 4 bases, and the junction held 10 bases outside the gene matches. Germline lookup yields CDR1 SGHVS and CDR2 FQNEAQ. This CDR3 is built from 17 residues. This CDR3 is CASSLARFAGGPETQYF. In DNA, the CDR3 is TGTGCCAGCAGCTTAGCGCGTTTCGCAGGGGGCCCAGAGACCCAGTACTTC.

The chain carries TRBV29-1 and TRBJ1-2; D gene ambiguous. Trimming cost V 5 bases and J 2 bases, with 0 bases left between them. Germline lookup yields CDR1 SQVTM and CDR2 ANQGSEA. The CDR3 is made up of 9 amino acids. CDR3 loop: CSVNYGYTF. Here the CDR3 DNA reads TGCAGCGTTAACTATGGCTACACCTTC.

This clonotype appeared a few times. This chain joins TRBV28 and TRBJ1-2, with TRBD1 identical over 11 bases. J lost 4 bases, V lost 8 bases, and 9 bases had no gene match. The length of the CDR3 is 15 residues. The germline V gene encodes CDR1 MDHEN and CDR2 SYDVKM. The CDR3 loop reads CASLPSGTGGYGYTF. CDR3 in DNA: TGTGCCAGCCTTCCCTCCGGGACAGGGGGCTATGGCTACACCTTC.

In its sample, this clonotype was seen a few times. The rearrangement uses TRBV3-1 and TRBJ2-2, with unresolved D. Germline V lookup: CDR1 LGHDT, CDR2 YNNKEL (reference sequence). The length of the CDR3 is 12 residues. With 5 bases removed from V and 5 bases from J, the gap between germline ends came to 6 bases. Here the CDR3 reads CASSKRTGELFF. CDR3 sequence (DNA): TGTGCCAGCAGCAAACGGACCGGGGAGCTGTTTTTT. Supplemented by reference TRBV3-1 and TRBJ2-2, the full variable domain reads DTAVSQTPKYLVTQMGNDKSIKCEQNLGHDTMYWYKQDSKKFLKIMFSYNNKELIINETVPNRFSPKSPDKAHLNLHINSLELGDSAVYFCASSKRTGELFFGEGSRLTVL.

CDR3 in amino acids: CSARTILTYEQYF. The CDR3 bases are TGCAGCGCGCGGACTATCCTAACCTACGAGCAGTACTTC. This sequence joins TRBV29-1 and TRBJ2-5; tentatively, D is TRBD2 (6 bases). With the DNA end fitting TRBJ2-7 better, the J assignment may be wrong. The CDR3 has 13 residues. In germline, CDR1 is SQVTM, CDR2 ANQGSEA.

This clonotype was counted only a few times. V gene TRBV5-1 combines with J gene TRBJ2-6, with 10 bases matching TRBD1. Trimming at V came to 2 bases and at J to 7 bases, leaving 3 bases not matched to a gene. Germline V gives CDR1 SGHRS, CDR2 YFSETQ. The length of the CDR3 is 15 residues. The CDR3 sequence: CASSFGTGVANVLTF. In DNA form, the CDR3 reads TGCGCCAGCAGCTTCGGGACAGGGGTCGCCAACGTCCTGACTTTC.

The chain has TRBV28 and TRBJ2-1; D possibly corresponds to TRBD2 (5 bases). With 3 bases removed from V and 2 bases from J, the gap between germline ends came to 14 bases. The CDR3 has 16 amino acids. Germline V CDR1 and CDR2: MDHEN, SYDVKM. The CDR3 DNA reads TGTGCCAGCAGTTTCGGAGCGGATATCCCCTACAATGAGCAGTTCTTC. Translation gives CASSFGADIPYNEQFF.

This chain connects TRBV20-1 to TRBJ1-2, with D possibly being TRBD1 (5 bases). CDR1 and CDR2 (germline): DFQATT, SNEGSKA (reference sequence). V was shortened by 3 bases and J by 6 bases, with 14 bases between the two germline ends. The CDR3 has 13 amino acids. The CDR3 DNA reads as TGCAGTGCTAGTATAGGGCAGGGAAATGGCTACACCTTC. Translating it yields CSASIGQGNGYTF.

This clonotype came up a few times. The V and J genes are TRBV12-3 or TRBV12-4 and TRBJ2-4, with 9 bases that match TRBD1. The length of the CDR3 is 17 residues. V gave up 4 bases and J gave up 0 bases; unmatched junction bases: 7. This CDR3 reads CASSSGRQGVAKNIQYF. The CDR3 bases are TGTGCCAGCAGTTCTGGGAGACAGGGGGTAGCCAAAAACATTCAGTACTTC.

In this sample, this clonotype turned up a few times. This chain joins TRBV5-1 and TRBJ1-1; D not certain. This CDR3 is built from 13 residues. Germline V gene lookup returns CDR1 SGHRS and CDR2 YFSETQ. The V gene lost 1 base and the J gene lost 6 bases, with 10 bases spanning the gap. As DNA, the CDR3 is TGCGCCAGCAGCTTGTTATCTGGATCTGAAGCTTTCTTT. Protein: CASSLLSGSEAFF.

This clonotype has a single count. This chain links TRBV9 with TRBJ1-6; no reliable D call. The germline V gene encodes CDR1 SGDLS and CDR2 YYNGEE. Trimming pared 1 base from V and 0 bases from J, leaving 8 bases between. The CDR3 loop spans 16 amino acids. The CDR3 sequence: CASSVSRGSYNSPLHF. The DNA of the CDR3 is TGTGCCAGCAGCGTATCTCGGGGCTCCTATAATTCACCCCTCCACTTT.

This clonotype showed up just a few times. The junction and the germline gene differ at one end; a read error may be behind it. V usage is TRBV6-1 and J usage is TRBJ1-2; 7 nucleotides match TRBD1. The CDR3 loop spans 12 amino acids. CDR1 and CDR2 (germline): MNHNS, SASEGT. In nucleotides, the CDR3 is TGTGCCAGCAGCCCTCTCTACACCGGGACAGTATTC. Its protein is CASSPLYTGTVF.

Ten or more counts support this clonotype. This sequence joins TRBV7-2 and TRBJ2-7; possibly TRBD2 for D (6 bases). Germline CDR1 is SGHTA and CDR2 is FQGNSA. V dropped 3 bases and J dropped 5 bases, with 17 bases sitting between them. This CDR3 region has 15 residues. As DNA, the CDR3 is TGTGCCAGCAGCTTTCGGTGGGGACTTGAGGACGAGCAGTACTTC. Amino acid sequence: CASSFRWGLEDEQYF.

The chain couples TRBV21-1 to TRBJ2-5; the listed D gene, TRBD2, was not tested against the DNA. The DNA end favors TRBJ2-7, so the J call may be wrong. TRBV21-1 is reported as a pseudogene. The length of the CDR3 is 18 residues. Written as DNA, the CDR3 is TGTGCCAGCAGCAAAGCGCTTTGGGAGCGGGGGGTCTCCTACGAGCAGTACTTC. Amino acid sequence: CASSKALWERGVSYEQYF.

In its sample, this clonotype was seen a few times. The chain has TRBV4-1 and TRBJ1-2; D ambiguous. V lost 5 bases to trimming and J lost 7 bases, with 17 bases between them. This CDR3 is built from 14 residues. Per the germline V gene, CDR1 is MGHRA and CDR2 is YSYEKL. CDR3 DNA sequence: TGCGCCAGCAGCTCCGCTCCCATGATGTCTGGCTACACCTTC. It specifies CASSSAPMMSGYTF.

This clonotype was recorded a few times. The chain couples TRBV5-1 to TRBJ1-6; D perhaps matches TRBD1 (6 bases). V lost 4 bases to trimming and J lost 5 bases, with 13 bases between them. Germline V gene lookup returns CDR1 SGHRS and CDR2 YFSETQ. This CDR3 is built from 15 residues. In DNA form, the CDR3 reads TGCGCCAGCAGCCCAGGACAGAAAGATAATTCACCCCTCCACTTT. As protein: CASSPGQKDNSPLHF.

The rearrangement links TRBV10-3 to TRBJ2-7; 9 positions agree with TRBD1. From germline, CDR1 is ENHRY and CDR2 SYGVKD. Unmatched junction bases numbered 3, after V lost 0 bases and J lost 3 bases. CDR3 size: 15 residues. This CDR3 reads CAISESGTGLYEQYF. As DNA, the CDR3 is TGTGCCATCAGTGAGTCCGGGACAGGGCTCTACGAGCAGTACTTC.

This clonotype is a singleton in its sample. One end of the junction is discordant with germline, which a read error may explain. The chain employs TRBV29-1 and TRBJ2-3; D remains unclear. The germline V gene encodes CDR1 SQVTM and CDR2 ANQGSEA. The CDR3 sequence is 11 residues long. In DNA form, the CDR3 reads TGCAGCGTTGACAGAGCAGATGCGCAGTATTTT. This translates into CSVDRADAQYF.

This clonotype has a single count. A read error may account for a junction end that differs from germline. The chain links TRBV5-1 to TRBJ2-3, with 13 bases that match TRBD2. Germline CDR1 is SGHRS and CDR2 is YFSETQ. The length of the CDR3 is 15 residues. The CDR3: CASNLGTSGEDTQYF. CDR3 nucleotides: TGCGCCAGCAACTTGGGGACTAGCGGGGAGGATACGCAGTATTTT. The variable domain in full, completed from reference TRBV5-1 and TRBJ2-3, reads KAGVTQTPRYLIKTRGQQVTLSCSPISGHRSVSWYQQTPGQGLQFLFEYFSETQRNKGNFPGRFSGRQFSNSRSEMNVSTLELGDSALYLCASNLGTSGEDTQYFGPGTRLTVL.

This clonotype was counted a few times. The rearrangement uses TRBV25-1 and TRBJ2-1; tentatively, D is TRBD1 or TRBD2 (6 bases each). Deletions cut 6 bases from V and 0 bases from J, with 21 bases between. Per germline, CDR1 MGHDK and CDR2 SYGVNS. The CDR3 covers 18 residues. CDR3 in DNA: TGTGCCAGCAGCGAACTCAGGGGAGGTGGTAGCTCCTACAATGAGCAGTTCTTC. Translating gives CASSELRGGGSSYNEQFF.

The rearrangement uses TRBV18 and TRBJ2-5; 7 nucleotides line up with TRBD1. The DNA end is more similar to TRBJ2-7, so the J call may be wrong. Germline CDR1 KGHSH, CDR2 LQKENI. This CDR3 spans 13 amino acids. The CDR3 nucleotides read TGTGCCAGCTCCTCAGACAGGGACGGCGAGCAGTACTTC. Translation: CASSSDRDGEQYF.

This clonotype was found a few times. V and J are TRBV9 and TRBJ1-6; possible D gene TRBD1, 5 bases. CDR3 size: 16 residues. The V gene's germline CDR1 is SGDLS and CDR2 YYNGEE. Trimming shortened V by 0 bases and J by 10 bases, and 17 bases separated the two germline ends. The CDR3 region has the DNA TGTGCCAGCAGCGTAGAAAGTACAGGACTGGGCTCACCCCTCCACTTT. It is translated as CASSVESTGLGSPLHF.

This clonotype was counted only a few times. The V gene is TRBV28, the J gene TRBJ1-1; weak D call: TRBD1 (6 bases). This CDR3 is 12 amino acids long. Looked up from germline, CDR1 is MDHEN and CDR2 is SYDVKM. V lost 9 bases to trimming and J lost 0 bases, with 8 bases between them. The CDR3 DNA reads TGTGCCAGTGACAGGCTGAACACTGAAGCTTTCTTT. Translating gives CASDRLNTEAFF.

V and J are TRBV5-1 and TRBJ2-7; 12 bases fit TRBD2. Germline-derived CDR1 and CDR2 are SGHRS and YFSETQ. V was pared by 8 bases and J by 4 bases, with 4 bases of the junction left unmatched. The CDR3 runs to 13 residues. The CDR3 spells CARKTSGGYEQYF. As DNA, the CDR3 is TGCGCCAGAAAGACTAGCGGGGGTTACGAGCAGTACTTC.